Described below is a single T cell receptor (beta chain) sequence and its context. TCRdb analysed the 5' RACE reads with MiXCR anew, one entry per CDR3 protein. The sample carries some 210,000 distinct CDR3 sequences, around 25% recorded once. The sample comes from a study of T-cell memory formation after mild COVID-19. This CDR3 is built from 16 residues. Germline trimming cut 6 bases from V and 1 base from J; bases unmatched to any gene: 10. The source of this sequence is an adult woman who had mild COVID-19 (a few samples of this study predate the infection). Cell type and time point are not known. This chain links TRBV12-3 or TRBV12-4 with TRBJ2-3; 7 bases map to TRBD1. The sample comprised PBMCs or a T cell subset sorted from them (not recorded which). The CDR3 nucleotides read TGTGCCAGCAGCTCCAGGGGGATGACTCGCACAGATACGCAGTATTTT. Residues: CASSSRGMTRTDTQYF.